The present T cell receptor (beta chain) was sequenced within a study of T cell clonality in common variable immunodeficiency. Study findings and constraints: Common variable immunodeficiency TCR beta sequences reportedly had fewer deletions and N-nucleotide insertions. CVID patient heterogeneity limited repertoire-clinical complication correlations.

Trimming cost V 3 bases and J 0 bases, with 7 bases left between them. Germline values: CDR1 SGHTA, CDR2 FQGTGA. The CDR3 is 14 amino acids. CVID and control samples used equivalent genomic DNA input. TCRdb's table, derived via immunoSEQ multiplex PCR, lists solely in-frame clones and lacks some. The repertoire has roughly 42,000 clones, none seen only once; the ten largest take approximately 3%. Most patients and controls had Caucasian heritage. This clone was counted at least ten times. Its antigen is not identified. The DNA ends 3 residues before the CDR3 does, and the rest of the CDR3 is filled in from the germline J gene.

The sequence derives from a person between 18 and 75 years old in good health. The V gene is TRBV7-3, the J gene TRBJ2-3; D gene ambiguous. Material: peripheral blood mononuclear cells. CDR3 in amino acids: CASSFGQSTDTQYF. Incomplete CDR3 DNA: TGTGCCAGCAGCTTTGGCCAGAGCACAGATACG.